This passage covers 13 T cell receptor beta chains from one sample sequenced in a study of tumor and adjacent non-tumor tissue in lung cancer. TCRbeta libraries were built with three rounds of nested PCR, modified from ARM-PCR. TCRdb redid the calling of the multiplex PCR reads with MiXCR, one entry per CDR3 protein. The table has about 85,000 distinct CDR3 sequences, around 57% seen once. The template was RNA from unsorted bulk tissue. Specimen: lung tumor tissue. All receptors derive from an older man with non-small cell lung cancer.

As concerns this clonotype: Germline and junction disagree at one end, which may indicate a read error. The V and J genes are TRBV6-1 and TRBJ1-6; D not certain. Germline-derived CDR1 and CDR2 are MNHNS and SASEGT. The CDR3 is 16 residues long. CDR3 amino acids: CASSGVVGSYNSPLHF. CDR3 DNA: TGCGCCAGCAGTGGAGTGGTGGGATCCTATAATTCACCCCTCCACTTT.

Comments on this clonotype: Mismatch with germline at one junction end may stem from a read error. The J gene is TRBJ2-7, the V gene TRBV11-2; 7 bases match TRBD2. The CDR3 consists of 14 residues. The germline V gene has CDR1 SGHAT and CDR2 FQNNGV. The CDR3 is CASSSGAGAYEQYF. The CDR3 DNA is TGTGCCAGCAGCTCAGGTGCGGGAGCCTACGAGCAGTATTTC. The entire variable domain, with the rest obtained from reference TRBV11-2 and TRBJ2-7, is as follows: EAGVAQSPRYKIIEKRQSVAFWCNPISGHATLYWYQQILGQGPKLLIQFQNNGVVDDSQLPKDRFSAERLKGVDSTLKIQPAKLEDSAVYLCASSSGAGAYEQYFGPGTRLTVT.

As regards this clonotype: One end of the junction fails to match germline, which may point to a read error. The chain employs TRBV4-1 and TRBJ1-1; D is uncertain. The CDR3 consists of 15 residues. Germline CDR1 reads MGHRA; CDR2 reads YSYEKL. The CDR3 spells CASSHDPSSLSEAFF. CDR3 bases: TGCGCCAGCAGCCATGATCCATCATCCTTGTCTGAGGCTTTCTTT.

This clonotype was seen at least ten times. V is TRBV4-1 and J is TRBJ2-1; D uncertain. V was pared by 7 bases and J by 10 bases, with 14 bases between. Germline V lookup: CDR1 MGHRA, CDR2 YSYEKL. This CDR3 spans 12 amino acids. The CDR3 is CASTSNPTEQFF. CDR3 coding DNA: TGCGCCAGCACAAGTAATCCCACCGAGCAGTTCTTC.

This clonotype was seen a few times. The chain combines TRBV14 with TRBJ2-2, with 10 bases aligning to TRBD2. Germline loops: CDR1 SGHDN, CDR2 FVKESK. The CDR3 contains 17 residues. Trimming at V came to 2 bases and at J to 4 bases, leaving 7 bases not matched to a gene. CDR3 protein: CASSQLAGVVGTGELFF. The DNA of the CDR3 is TGTGCCAGCAGCCAACTAGCGGGAGTCGTGGGCACCGGGGAGCTGTTTTTT.

The rearrangement uses TRBV11-3 and TRBJ2-7; D may be TRBD2 (5 bases). CDR1 is SGHNT and CDR2 is YENEEA in the germline V gene. CDR3 length equals 13 residues. Trimming pared 9 bases from V and 4 bases from J, leaving 16 bases between. This CDR3 is CASSAGNKYEQYF. CDR3 coding DNA: TGTGCCAGTAGCGCCGGGAACAAATACGAGCAGTACTTC.

Worth noting for this clonotype: This may be a read error: a much more frequent sequence differs by one nucleotide. The rearrangement links TRBV28 to TRBJ2-2; TRBD2 is a possible D gene (6 bases). CDR3 length: 13 amino acids. The V gene's germline CDR1 is MDHEN and CDR2 SYDVKM. Written as DNA, the CDR3 is TGTGCCAGCAGTCGACTAGACACCGGGGAGCAGTTTTTT. Its translation is CASSRLDTGEQFF.

This clonotype was picked up a small number of times. The junction does not match germline at one end; this may be a read error. V usage is TRBV11-1 and J usage is TRBJ1-2; D is uncertain. The CDR3 contains 13 residues. Germline CDR1 and CDR2: SGHAT and FQDESV (reference sequence). The CDR3 sequence: CASSLQKGYSYTF. In nucleotides, the CDR3 is TGTGCCAGCAGTTTACAGAAGGGCTATAGCTACACCTTC.

Concerning this clonotype: The CDR3 carries no conserved terminal phenylalanine or tryptophan, so it likely arises from a read error. The gene calls are TRBV11-2 and TRBJ2-7; D is possibly TRBD1 or TRBD2 (6 bases each). The CDR3 is made up of 16 amino acids. Trimming pared 2 bases from V and 6 bases from J, leaving 20 bases between. Germline CDR1 SGHAT, CDR2 FQNNGV. Here the CDR3 DNA reads TGTGCCAGCAGCTTATCAGGGAAGGAGGGGGTGAGCGAGCAGTACATC. It translates to CASSLSGKEGVSEQYI.

This clonotype was counted at least ten times. The chain has TRBV29-1 and TRBJ1-1; D may be TRBD1 (5 bases). CDR3 length equals 15 residues. Germline CDR1 is SQVTM and CDR2 is ANQGSEA. Trimming pared 4 bases from V and 3 bases from J, leaving 18 bases between. DNA of the CDR3: TGCAGCGTTGGGGGTGTTCGACAGATGGACACTGAAGCTTTCTTT. It specifies CSVGGVRQMDTEAFF.

The rearrangement joins TRBV6-5 to TRBJ2-5; D not resolved. The length of the CDR3 is 16 residues. Trimming removed 10 bases from V and 5 bases from J, with 26 bases in between. Germline CDR1 is MNHEY and CDR2 is SVGAGI. CDR3 in DNA: TGTGCCAACAGCCTAAGAGAAGGGTCAGAATGGGAGACCCAGTACTTC. Protein product: CANSLREGSEWETQYF.

This clonotype appeared many times. The chain recombines TRBV4-1 with TRBJ2-7; the D is unclear. Germline lookup yields CDR1 MGHRA and CDR2 YSYEKL. Trimming shortened V by 0 bases and J by 3 bases, and 12 bases separated the two germline ends. The CDR3 has 15 residues. The CDR3 region is CASSQDLVSYYEQYF. CDR3 DNA sequence: TGCGCCAGCAGCCAAGATTTGGTGTCCTACTACGAGCAGTACTTC.

This clonotype is termed medium-sized. The rearrangement joins TRBV11-2 to TRBJ1-2, with D perhaps matching TRBD1 (6 bases). Germline V gives CDR1 SGHAT, CDR2 FQNNGV. V was cut by 5 bases and J by 8 bases, with 15 bases left in between. This CDR3 spans 13 amino acids. The CDR3 loop reads CASSRTVREGYTF. CDR3 in DNA: TGTGCCAGCAGCCGGACAGTTCGCGAGGGCTACACCTTC.